This is a list of T cell receptor beta chains from one sample in a study of a mutant IDH1 vaccine in newly diagnosed glioma. TCRdb keeps only in-frame clones here, not all; method: immunoSEQ multiplex PCR. Of 60,000 to 75,000 clones detected, around 83% appear once; the ten largest clones hold approximately 4.5%. This material consisted of peripheral blood mononuclear cells (PBMCs), taken from a glioma patient treated with radiotherapy, temozolomide or both. These receptors originate from a woman aged 18-29 years with glioma. Some clones in this sample may be carry-over from other donors' samples. Both conserved end residues are part of each CDR3. The D gene is left open where the match is weak. A clone size is listed for some rows: how often the clone was seen (once, few, many), or a class if it is expanded.

v_gene	abundance	d_gene	j_gene	CDR3nt	CDR3aa
TRBV19	once	NA	TRBJ2-3	TGTGCCAGTAGTATGAATAACCCCACAGATACGCAGTATTTT	CASSMNNPTDTQYF
TRBV6-5	NA	NA	TRBJ2-1	TGTGCCAGCAGTCCAGCAGTTTCCTACAATGAGCAGTTCTTC	CASSPAVSYNEQFF
TRBV10-1	NA	TRBD2	TRBJ2-1	TGCGCCAGCAGTCGCTTAGCGGGAGAGGGCCCCTACAATGAGCAGTTCTTC	CASSRLAGEGPYNEQFF
TRBV10-3	NA	NA	TRBJ2-5	TGTGCCATCAGGGAAGGGGGGGATAAAGAGACCCAGTACTTC	CAIREGGDKETQYF
TRBV9	NA	NA	TRBJ2-2	TGTGCCAGCAGCCCCCGTGGGACGGTGGACACCGGGGAGCTGTTTTTT	CASSPRGTVDTGELFF
TRBV29-1	NA	NA	TRBJ1-1	TGCAGCGTCCAATTCCTACAGAAGAGGGTCCCTGAAGCTTTCTTT	CSVQFLQKRVPEAFF
TRBV29-1	NA	TRBD1	TRBJ1-1	TGCAGCGTGAGGGGGCGCTTGAGAACTGAAGCTTTCTTT	CSVRGRLRTEAFF
TRBV6-5	few	NA	TRBJ1-1	TGTGCCAGCAGGCCTCCAGGGAACACTGAAGCTTTCTTT	CASRPPGNTEAFF
TRBV29-1	NA	NA	TRBJ1-1	TGCAGCGTTGCCGGTGTTATGAACACTGAAGCTTTCTTT	CSVAGVMNTEAFF
TRBV30	NA	NA	TRBJ1-2	TGTGCCTGGTATGTGGGAAATGGCTACACCTTC	CAWYVGNGYTF
TRBV19	NA	NA	TRBJ2-6	TGTGCCAGTAGGGAGGGTCTGACAGGGACAGGGGCCAACGTCCTGACTTTC	CASREGLTGTGANVLTF
TRBV19	few	NA	TRBJ1-1	TGTGCCAGTAAATCCTGGGGAGGGGAGGACATGAACACTGAAGCTTTCTTT	CASKSWGGEDMNTEAFF
TRBV5-1	NA	NA	TRBJ2-2	TGCGCCAGCAGCTGGACCCTGGCCACCGCCACCGGGGAGCTGTTTTTT	CASSWTLATATGELFF
TRBV6-5	once	NA	TRBJ2-1	TGTGCCAGCAGTTTTTCTCGTGGGGGAGAGCAGTTCTTC	CASSFSRGGEQFF
TRBV11-3	NA	NA	TRBJ1-2	TGTGCCAGCAGCTACGGACGTCTCGGCTACACCTTC	CASSYGRLGYTF
TRBV4-1	NA	TRBD1	TRBJ1-1	TGCGCCAGCAGCCAATACACAGGGGAAAACACTGAAGCTTTCTTT	CASSQYTGENTEAFF
TRBV14	NA	TRBD1	TRBJ1-1	TGTGCCAGCAGCTGGGACAGGGAGGGTATGAACACTGAAGCTTTCTTT	CASSWDREGMNTEAFF
TRBV7-2	NA	TRBD1	TRBJ2-6	TGTGCCAGCAGCTCCACAGGGGCCGGGGCCAACGTCCTGACTTTC	CASSSTGAGANVLTF
TRBV9	NA	NA	TRBJ2-3	TGTGCCAGCAGCGCAGGGACGTTCACAGATACGCAGTATTTT	CASSAGTFTDTQYF
TRBV25-1	NA	TRBD1	TRBJ1-2	TGTGCCAGCAGTGGACGAGGACAGGGCTATGGCTACACCTTC	CASSGRGQGYGYTF
TRBV15	NA	NA	TRBJ2-7	TGTGCCACCGCGGGGCCTGATTCCTACGAGCAGTACTTC	CATAGPDSYEQYF
TRBV5-6	NA	NA	TRBJ1-6	TGTGCCAGCAGCCTTGCCACAGGGCGGCGGTCACCCCTCCACTTT	CASSLATGRRSPLHF
TRBV7-2	NA	NA	TRBJ1-1	TGTGCCAGCAGGTCTCGGACAAGCACTGAAGCTTTCTTT	CASRSRTSTEAFF
TRBV6-5	few	NA	TRBJ2-1	TGTGCCAGCAGTTTACGACCCCTCAGGGTGGAGCAGTTCTTC	CASSLRPLRVEQFF
TRBV10-3	NA	NA	TRBJ1-2	TGTGCCATCAGTGGGGTAGGAGGCTACACCTTC	CAISGVGGYTF
TRBV5-1	NA	TRBD2	TRBJ2-5	TGCGCCAGCAGCTTGGAAGCGGGAAGAATGGAGACCCAGTACTTC	CASSLEAGRMETQYF
TRBV19	NA	NA	TRBJ2-7	TGTGCCAGTAGTATAGATAACTCGGCCGCCGAGCAGTACTTC	CASSIDNSAAEQYF
TRBV6-1	NA	TRBD1	TRBJ1-1	TGTGCCAGCAGCGACAGGGGAGGCACTGAAGCTTTCTTT	CASSDRGGTEAFF
TRBV2	NA	TRBD2	TRBJ2-5	TGTGCCAGCAGTGGGGGGGGAGCGGTTAGGTGGGAGACCCAGTACTTC	CASSGGGAVRWETQYF
TRBV7-9	NA	NA	TRBJ2-7	TGTGCCAGCAGTCCTCCCATTTCGGGACCGAGCTACGAGCAGTACTTC	CASSPPISGPSYEQYF
TRBV6-5	NA	TRBD1	TRBJ2-7	TGTGCCAGCAGTGGGGGGGGGACAGGGAAATCGGGGCAGTACTTC	CASSGGGTGKSGQYF
TRBV5-1	NA	NA	TRBJ1-2	TGCGCCAGCAGCTTGGACAGGCGGAACTATGGCTACACCTTC	CASSLDRRNYGYTF
TRBV7-9	NA	NA	TRBJ2-7	TGTGCCAGCAGCTTCGGGGGACCCTACGAGCAGTACTTC	CASSFGGPYEQYF
TRBV5-1	NA	NA	TRBJ2-7	TGCGCCACCTCGGACGGAGGTTCCTACGAGCAGTACTTC	CATSDGGSYEQYF
TRBV6-1	NA	TRBD1	TRBJ2-1	TGTGCCAGCAGTGAACCACTACAGGGGGCCCGTAGAATAAAGAGTGGTGAGCAGTTCTTC	CASSEPLQGARRIKSGEQFF
TRBV10-1	NA	TRBD1	TRBJ2-7	TGCGCCAGCAGGCACGGACAGGGCTCCTACGAGCAGTACTTC	CASRHGQGSYEQYF
TRBV5-4	NA	NA	TRBJ2-7	TGTGCCAGCAGCTTCGACAGGCGTACCTACGAGCAGTACTTC	CASSFDRRTYEQYF
TRBV30	NA	NA	TRBJ1-5	TGTGCCTGGGACGGGGGTCTGGATCAGCCCCAGCATTTT	CAWDGGLDQPQHF
TRBV6-5	NA	NA	TRBJ2-7	TGTGCCAGCAGCCAGGGGCAAAACTACGAGCAGTACTTC	CASSQGQNYEQYF
TRBV25-1	NA	NA	TRBJ1-4	TGTGCCAGCAGTGTCTGGCACGGTGGGGAAAAACTGTTTTTT	CASSVWHGGEKLFF
TRBV7-8	NA	NA	TRBJ1-1	TGTGCCAGCAGCTTAGAACAGGGACCTATGAACACTGAAGCTTTCTTT	CASSLEQGPMNTEAFF
TRBV30	few	NA	TRBJ1-5	TGTGCCTGGAGTGCCGGACTCCTCGGCTATCAGCCCCAGCATTTT	CAWSAGLLGYQPQHF
TRBV6-1	NA	NA	TRBJ2-7	TGTGCCAGCAGTGATCAGGGAGTACGGTTCGAGCAGTACTTC	CASSDQGVRFEQYF
TRBV5-6	NA	NA	TRBJ2-3	TGTGCCAGCAGTTTAGACCCAGATACGCAGTATTTT	CASSLDPDTQYF
TRBV5-1	NA	NA	TRBJ2-7	TGCGCCAGCAGCTCGGTGACGCATTCCTACGAGCAGTACTTC	CASSSVTHSYEQYF
TRBV19	NA	TRBD1	TRBJ2-6	TGTGCCAGTAGGTCTGACAGGGGGGTTTCTGGGGCCAACGTCCTGACTTTC	CASRSDRGVSGANVLTF
TRBV4-3	NA	NA	TRBJ1-2	TGCGCCAGCAGCCAAGGGGACGCGGGGGCGGGCGGCTACACCTTC	CASSQGDAGAGGYTF
TRBV5-1	NA	TRBD1	TRBJ2-7	TGCGCCAGCAGCTTGAGGACAGGGCAAGAGCAGTACTTC	CASSLRTGQEQYF
TRBV6-5	NA	TRBD1	TRBJ1-1	TGTGCCAGCAGTCAGGGACAGGGCGAGGCTTTCTTT	CASSQGQGEAFF
TRBV27	NA	NA	TRBJ1-1	TGTGCCAGCAGTCCCGGCCTCCTGATTGTTAACACTGAAGCTTTCTTT	CASSPGLLIVNTEAFF
TRBV9	few	NA	TRBJ2-1	TGTGCCAGCAGTTCCGGACGGGGAGAGGTGCAGTTCTTC	CASSSGRGEVQFF